These 25 T cell receptor beta chains were sequenced from one sample in a study of cytomegalovirus exposure and HLA in healthy donors. Primers: 60 Vbeta forward and 13 Jbeta reverse. Produced via immunoSEQ multiplex PCR; TCRdb's table is partial and in-frame only. The repertoire consists of about 190,000 clones, with 81% occurring once and the leading ten covering more than 1.5%. Sequenced material: PBMCs. The receptors were gathered from a man younger than 35 in good health and CMV-seronegative.

CDR3 DNA sequence: TGTGCCAGCAGCTTAGGAACACCGGGGGTATCCTACGAGCAGTACTTC. Translated: CASSLGTPGVSYEQYF. The rearrangement links TRBV7-3 to TRBJ2-7; a possible D gene is TRBD2 (6 bases). The length of the CDR3 is 16 residues. Germline V gene lookup returns CDR1 SGHTA and CDR2 FQGTGA. Trimming stripped 2 bases from V and 1 base from J, with 15 bases between.

This clone was picked up a small number of times. The rearrangement joins TRBV5-6 to TRBJ1-5; D is unclear. Germline assignment: CDR1 SGHDT and CDR2 YYEEEE. Trimming left V 4 bases short and J 4 bases short, with 9 bases between. The CDR3 totals 13 residues. This CDR3 is CASSLRDNQPQHF. CDR3 DNA sequence: TGTGCCAGCAGCCTTCGGGATAATCAGCCCCAGCATTTT. Drawing the rest from reference TRBV5-6 and TRBJ1-5, the complete variable domain is DAGVTQSPTHLIKTRGQQVTLRCSPKSGHDTVSWYQQALGQGPQFIFQYYEEEERQRGNFPDRFSGHQFPNYSSELNVNALLLGDSALYLCASSLRDNQPQHFGDGTRLSIL.

The V call is TRBV28, the J call TRBJ1-1; D might be TRBD1 (6 bases). CDR1 is MDHEN, CDR2 SYDVKM, per germline. The CDR3 loop spans 13 amino acids. V lost 8 bases and J 0 bases, leaving 10 bases between the germline ends. CDR3 DNA: TGTGCCAGCGGTGGGGGCGTGAACACTGAAGCTTTCTTT. The encoded protein is CASGGGVNTEAFF.

This rearrangement joins TRBV2 to TRBJ2-7; 9 positions match TRBD1. V lost 5 bases to trimming and J lost 2 bases; unmatched junction nucleotides: 4. Germline V lookup: CDR1 SNHLY, CDR2 FYNNEI. CDR3 length: 14 residues. Here the CDR3 DNA reads TGTGCCAGCAGTACCGGGACAGGGACCTACGAGCAGTACTTC. Translated: CASSTGTGTYEQYF.

The J gene is TRBJ2-7, the V gene TRBV2, with a weak D call TRBD1 (5 bases). Trimming pared 7 bases from V and 5 bases from J, leaving 18 bases between. CDR1 and CDR2 from the germline V gene are SNHLY and FYNNEI. The CDR3 sequence is 14 residues long. The DNA for the CDR3 is TGTGCCAGCACCAATCAGGGAAGATTGCACGAGCAGTACTTC. As protein: CASTNQGRLHEQYF.

The chain is built from TRBV5-1 and TRBJ2-2; 14 bases align to TRBD2. Germline CDR1 SGHRS, CDR2 YFSETQ. After removal of 4 bases from V and 4 bases from J, the junction contained 12 bases not matched to a gene. The CDR3 sequence is 19 residues long. CDR3 coding DNA: TGCGCCAGCAGCCCTCCCACGGGACTAGCGGGGGTTATCACCGGGGAGCTGTTTTTT. It translates to CASSPPTGLAGVITGELFF.

The table lists this clone with a count of one. The chain combines TRBV2 with TRBJ2-3; D is perhaps TRBD2 (5 bases). Trimming pared 11 bases from V and 2 bases from J, leaving 14 bases between. The CDR3 is 13 amino acids. Germline values: CDR1 SNHLY, CDR2 FYNNEI. The CDR3 DNA reads TGTGCCGGGGTACAGCGGACCACAGATACGCAGTATTTT. Its translation: CAGVQRTTDTQYF.

J is TRBJ1-1 and V is TRBV12-5; D may be TRBD1 (5 bases). Germline V gene sequence: CDR1 LGHNT, CDR2 FRNRAP. The CDR3 sequence is 12 residues long. The ends were cut back, 3 bases at V and 7 bases at J, with 9 bases in the middle. The CDR3 is CASGFGQGEAFF. In DNA, the CDR3 is TGTGCTAGTGGTTTCGGCCAGGGTGAAGCTTTCTTT. Using reference TRBV12-5 and TRBJ1-1 for the parts outside the CDR3, the full variable domain is DARVTQTPRHKVTEMGQEVTMRCQPILGHNTVFWYRQTMMQGLELLAYFRNRAPLDDSGMPKDRFSAEMPDATLATLKIQPSEPRDSAVYFCASGFGQGEAFFGQGTRLTVV.

The chain couples TRBV6-5 to TRBJ2-3, with 8 bases fitting TRBD1. CDR3 length: 14 amino acids. Germline CDR1 reads MNHEY; CDR2 reads SVGAGI. Trimming took 8 bases from V and 0 from J; bases not matched to a gene: 4. Here the CDR3 reads CASGRGLSTDTQYF. The CDR3 DNA reads as TGTGCCAGCGGCAGGGGGCTAAGCACAGATACGCAGTATTTT.

V usage is TRBV14 and J usage is TRBJ1-5; D remains unclear. The germline V gene has CDR1 SGHDN and CDR2 FVKESK. V dropped 1 base and J dropped 5 bases, with 18 bases sitting between them. This CDR3 region has 17 residues. The CDR3 loop is CASSQADEERVYQPQHF. Written as DNA, the CDR3 is TGTGCCAGCAGCCAAGCCGATGAGGAGAGGGTTTATCAGCCCCAGCATTTT.

The genes are TRBV4-3 and TRBJ2-3, with 9 bases aligning to TRBD2. J lost 7 bases, V lost 0 bases, and 8 bases had no gene match. The CDR3 length is 16 residues. Germline CDR1 and CDR2: LGHNA and YSLEER. The CDR3 sequence: CASSQEGTSPGNTQYF. The CDR3 nucleotides read TGCGCCAGCAGCCAAGAGGGGACTAGCCCAGGGAATACGCAGTATTTT.

The gene calls are TRBV7-6 and TRBJ2-1, with 7 positions matching TRBD2. CDR3 length equals 15 residues. Trimming cost V 0 bases and J 6 bases; bases outside gene matches: 5. CDR1 and CDR2 from the germline V gene are SGHVS and FNYEAQ. The CDR3 sequence is CASSLAGGVLNEQFF. The DNA for the CDR3 is TGTGCCAGCAGCTTAGCGGGAGGGGTCCTCAATGAGCAGTTCTTC.

The rearrangement joins TRBV5-6 to TRBJ2-7; 9 bases are a match to TRBD2. The V segment lost 4 bases and the J segment 4 bases; nucleotides outside the gene matches: 6. Germline V gene lookup returns CDR1 SGHDT and CDR2 YYEEEE. CDR3 length: 14 residues. CDR3 sequence reads: CASSGTSSRYEQYF. CDR3 DNA: TGTGCCAGCAGCGGGACTAGCTCTCGTTACGAGCAGTACTTC.

J is TRBJ1-5 and V is TRBV27; possible D gene TRBD1, 5 bases. The ends were cut back, 3 bases at V and 4 bases at J, with 10 bases in the middle. Germline assignment: CDR1 MNHEY and CDR2 SMNVEV (reference sequence). There are 14 residues in the CDR3. The CDR3 DNA reads TGTGCCAGCAGTTTGGGTAGGGGAAATCAGCCCCAGCATTTT. Amino acid sequence: CASSLGRGNQPQHF.

This chain connects TRBV4-3 to TRBJ2-7; the D gene is possibly TRBD1 (6 bases). Looked up from germline, CDR1 is LGHNA and CDR2 is YSLEER. The length of the CDR3 is 13 residues. Trimming left V 3 bases short and J 5 bases short, with 11 bases between. CDR3 nucleotide sequence: TGCGCCAGCAGCCATCAGGGGTTCAACGAGCAGTACTTC. This sequence encodes CASSHQGFNEQYF.

This clone has only one observation. This chain joins TRBV29-1 and TRBJ2-7; maybe TRBD2 (7 bases). The CDR3 consists of 15 residues. Germline V gene data show CDR1 as SQVTM and CDR2 as ANQGSEA. Trimming shortened V by 1 base and J by 5 bases, and 18 bases separated the two germline ends. The CDR3 DNA follows: TGCAGCGTTGAAGGTGGGGGGTGGGGGGGCGACGAGCAGTACTTC. This encodes CSVEGGGWGGDEQYF.

The genes are TRBV5-5 and TRBJ2-4, with 7 nucleotides matching TRBD2. Germline-derived CDR1 and CDR2 are SGHKS and YYEKEE (reference sequence). The V segment lost 1 base and the J segment 2 bases; nucleotides outside the gene matches: 3. The CDR3 consists of 15 residues. CDR3 DNA: TGTGCCAGCAGCTTGAGTGGGACTACCAAAAACATTCAGTACTTC. It is translated as CASSLSGTTKNIQYF.

This clone came up a few times. CDR3: CASSVRPGEAYGYTF. CDR3 coding DNA: TGTGCCAGCAGCGTAAGGCCGGGAGAAGCCTATGGCTACACCTTC. This chain uses TRBV9 with TRBJ1-2; D remains ambiguous. Germline V gene sequence: CDR1 SGDLS, CDR2 YYNGEE. The germline V and J ends were trimmed by 1 base and 4 bases, with 14 bases remaining between them. This CDR3 spans 15 amino acids.

The chain uses TRBV11-3 and TRBJ2-2; 9 bases are a match to TRBD2. CDR3 length equals 15 residues. The ends lost 5 bases at V and 7 bases at J; junction bases unmatched: 8. Germline V CDR1 and CDR2: SGHNT, YENEEA. The CDR3: CASSGSGGPIGELFF. The CDR3 DNA is TGTGCCAGCAGCGGTAGCGGGGGTCCTATCGGGGAGCTGTTTTTT. The entire variable domain, with the rest obtained from reference TRBV11-3 and TRBJ2-2, is as follows: EAGVVQSPRYKIIEKKQPVAFWCNPISGHNTLYWYLQNLGQGPELLIRYENEEAVDDSQLPKDRFSAERLKGVDSTLKIQPAELGDSAVYLCASSGSGGPIGELFFGEGSRLTVL.

V gene TRBV5-6 combines with J gene TRBJ1-6; D might be TRBD1 (6 bases). The CDR3 sequence is 12 residues long. The V gene lost 4 bases and the J gene lost 14 bases, with 13 bases spanning the gap. The germline gives CDR1 SGHDT, CDR2 YYEEEE. The CDR3 protein is CASSGGLGALHF. Written as DNA, the CDR3 is TGTGCCAGCAGCGGGGGCCTTGGGGCCCTCCACTTT.

This clone came up a few times. The chain employs TRBV28 and TRBJ2-7; D may be TRBD1 (6 bases). Trimming cost V 6 bases and J 0 bases, with 9 bases left between them. There are 13 residues in the CDR3. Germline CDR1 reads MDHEN; CDR2 reads SYDVKM. The CDR3 reads CASRQGSSYEQYF. The CDR3 nucleotides read TGTGCCAGCAGACAGGGATCCTCCTACGAGCAGTACTTC.

The V gene is TRBV7-2, the J gene TRBJ1-2; no reliable D call. V was trimmed by 6 bases and J by 8 bases, leaving 13 bases between them. The germline CDR1 and CDR2 sequences are SGHTA and FQGNSA. This CDR3 is 12 amino acids long. The CDR3 DNA sequence: TGTGCCAGCAGACCACCTCCCGGGGGCTACACCTTC. Amino acid sequence: CASRPPPGGYTF.

This clone appeared a few times. The CDR3 coding sequence is TGTGCCGCCGGGGGAAGGGTGAATCGCAATGAGCAGTTCTTC. This encodes CAAGGRVNRNEQFF. This chain links TRBV19 with TRBJ2-1; perhaps TRBD2 as D (6 bases). Germline V gene lookup returns CDR1 LNHDA and CDR2 SQIVND (reference sequence). Trimming cost V 11 bases and J 6 bases, with 20 bases left between them. The CDR3 has 14 residues. Based on the CDR3 plus reference TRBV19 and TRBJ2-1, the full variable domain is DGGITQSPKYLFRKEGQNVTLSCEQNLNHDAMYWYRQDPGQGLRLIYYSQIVNDFQKGDIAEGYSVSREKKESFPLTVTSAQKNPTAFYLCAAGGRVNRNEQFFGPGTRLTVL.

The chain carries TRBV7-8 and TRBJ1-4; 8 bases fit TRBD1. The V segment lost 10 bases and the J segment 4 bases; nucleotides outside the gene matches: 11. Germline V lookup: CDR1 SGHVS, CDR2 FQNEAQ. The CDR3 runs 15 residues. This CDR3 is CATTTGAIINEKLFF. CDR3 in DNA: TGTGCCACGACGACAGGGGCCATCATTAATGAAAAACTGTTTTTT.

The J gene is TRBJ1-5, the V gene TRBV4-3; TRBD1 matches at 8 bases. CDR3 size: 15 residues. Germline CDR1 and CDR2: LGHNA and YSLEER. Germline trimming cut 2 bases from V and 5 bases from J; bases unmatched to any gene: 5. The CDR3 region is CASSQFDRGDQPQHF. As DNA, the CDR3 is TGCGCCAGCAGCCAATTCGACAGGGGAGATCAGCCCCAGCATTTT.